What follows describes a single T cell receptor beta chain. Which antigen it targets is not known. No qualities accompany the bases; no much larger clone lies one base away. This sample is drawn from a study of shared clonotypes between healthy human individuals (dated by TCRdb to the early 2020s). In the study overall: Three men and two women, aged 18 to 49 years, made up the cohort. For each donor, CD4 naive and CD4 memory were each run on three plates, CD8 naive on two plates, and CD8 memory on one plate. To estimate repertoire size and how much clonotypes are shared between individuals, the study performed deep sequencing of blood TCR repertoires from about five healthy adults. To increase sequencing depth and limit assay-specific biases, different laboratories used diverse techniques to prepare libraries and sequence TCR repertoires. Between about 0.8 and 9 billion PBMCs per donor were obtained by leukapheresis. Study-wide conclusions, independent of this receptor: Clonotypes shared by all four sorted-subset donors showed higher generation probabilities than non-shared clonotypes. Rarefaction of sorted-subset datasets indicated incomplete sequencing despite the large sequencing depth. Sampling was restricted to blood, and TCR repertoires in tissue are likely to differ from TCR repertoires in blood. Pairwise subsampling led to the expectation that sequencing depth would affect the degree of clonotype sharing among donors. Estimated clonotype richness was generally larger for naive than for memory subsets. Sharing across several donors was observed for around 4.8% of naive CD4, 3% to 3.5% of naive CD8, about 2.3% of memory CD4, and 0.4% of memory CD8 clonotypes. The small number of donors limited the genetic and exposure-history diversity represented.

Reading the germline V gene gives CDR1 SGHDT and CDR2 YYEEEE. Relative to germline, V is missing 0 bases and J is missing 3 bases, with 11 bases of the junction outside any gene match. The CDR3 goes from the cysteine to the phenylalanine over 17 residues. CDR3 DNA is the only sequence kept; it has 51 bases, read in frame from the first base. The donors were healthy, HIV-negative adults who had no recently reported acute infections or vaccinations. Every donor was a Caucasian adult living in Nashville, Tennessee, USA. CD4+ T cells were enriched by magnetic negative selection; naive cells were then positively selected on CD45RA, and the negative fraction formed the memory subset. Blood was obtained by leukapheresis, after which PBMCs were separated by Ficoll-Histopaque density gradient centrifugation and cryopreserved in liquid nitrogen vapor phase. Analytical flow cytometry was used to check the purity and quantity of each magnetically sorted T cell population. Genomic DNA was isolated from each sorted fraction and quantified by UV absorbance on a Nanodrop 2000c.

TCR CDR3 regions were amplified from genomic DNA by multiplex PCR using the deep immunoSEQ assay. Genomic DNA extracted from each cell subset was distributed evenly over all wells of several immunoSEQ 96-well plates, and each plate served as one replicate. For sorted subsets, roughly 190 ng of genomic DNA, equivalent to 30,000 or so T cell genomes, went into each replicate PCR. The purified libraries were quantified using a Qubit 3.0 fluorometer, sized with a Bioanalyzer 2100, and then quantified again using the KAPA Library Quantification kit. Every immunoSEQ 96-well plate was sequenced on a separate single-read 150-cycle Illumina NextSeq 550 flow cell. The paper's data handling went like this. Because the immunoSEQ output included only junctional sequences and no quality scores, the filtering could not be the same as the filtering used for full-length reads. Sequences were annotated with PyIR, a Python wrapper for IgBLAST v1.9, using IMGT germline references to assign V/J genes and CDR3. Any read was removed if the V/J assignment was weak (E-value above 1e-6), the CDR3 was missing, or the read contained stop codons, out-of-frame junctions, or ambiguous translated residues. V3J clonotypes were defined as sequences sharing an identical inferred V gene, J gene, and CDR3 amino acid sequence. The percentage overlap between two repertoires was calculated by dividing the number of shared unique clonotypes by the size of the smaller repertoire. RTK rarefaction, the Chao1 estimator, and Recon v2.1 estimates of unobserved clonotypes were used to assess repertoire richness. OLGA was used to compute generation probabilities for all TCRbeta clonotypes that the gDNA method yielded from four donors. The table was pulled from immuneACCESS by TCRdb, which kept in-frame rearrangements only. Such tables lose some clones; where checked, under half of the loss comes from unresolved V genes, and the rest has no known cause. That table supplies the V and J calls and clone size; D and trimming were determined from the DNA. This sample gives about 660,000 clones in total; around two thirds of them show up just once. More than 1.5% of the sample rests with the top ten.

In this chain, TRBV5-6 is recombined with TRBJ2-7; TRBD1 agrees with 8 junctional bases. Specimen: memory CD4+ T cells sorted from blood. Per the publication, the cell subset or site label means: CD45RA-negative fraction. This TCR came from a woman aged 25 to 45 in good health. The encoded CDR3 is CASSLESVTGVFYEQYF. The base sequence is TGTGCCAGCAGCTTGGAATCGGTGACAGGGGTATTCTACGAGCAGTACTTC.